The 27 T cell receptor beta chains listed next were all sequenced from one sample in a study of T cell responses to AZD1222 COVID-19 vaccine. Some clones are missing from TCRdb's copy, which holds only in-frame ones; the method was immunoSEQ multiplex PCR. Of over 150,000 clones listed, 92% are singletons. The sequenced sample was peripheral blood, obtained on day 0 of MenACWY control vaccination. The receptors stem from an adult in good health.

The sample holds one count of this clone. This rearrangement joins TRBV7-6 to TRBJ1-4; no reliable D call. Germline V CDR1 and CDR2: SGHVS, FNYEAQ. Trimming took 2 bases from V and 4 from J, leaving 14 bases between them. The CDR3 length is 16 residues. As DNA, the CDR3 is TGTGCCAGCAGCTTAAGTCCAGGACCCGATAATGAAAAACTGTTTTTT. Encoded protein: CASSLSPGPDNEKLFF.

This chain joins TRBV4-1 and TRBJ1-1; D is ambiguous. V was pared by 0 bases and J by 1 base, with 12 bases between. The CDR3 is made up of 16 amino acids. The germline CDR1 and CDR2 sequences are MGHRA and YSYEKL. The CDR3 nucleotides read TGCGCCAGCAGCCAAGATGTGGGTGCCGCGAACACTGAAGCTTTCTTT. It codes for CASSQDVGAANTEAFF.

A few counts support this clone. The chain combines TRBV4-1 with TRBJ2-7; 7 bases map to TRBD2. Trimming took 0 bases from V and 0 from J; bases not matched to a gene: 5. The CDR3 runs to 16 residues. CDR1 and CDR2 (germline): MGHRA, YSYEKL. CDR3 sequence (DNA): TGCGCCAGCAGCCAAGAGACGGGGGGAAGCTCCTACGAGCAGTACTTC. Protein: CASSQETGGSSYEQYF.

V is TRBV3-1 (or the pseudogene TRBV3-2) and J is TRBJ1-5; tentatively, D is TRBD1 (5 bases). With 4 bases removed from V and 7 bases from J, the gap between germline ends came to 17 bases. Germline V gives CDR1 LGHDT, CDR2 YNNKEL (reference sequence). The CDR3 runs to 15 residues. Here the CDR3 reads CASSPGGGVGQPQHF. DNA for the CDR3: TGTGCCAGCAGCCCCGGCGGGGGAGTTGGACAGCCCCAGCATTTT.

This chain links TRBV24-1 with TRBJ2-1; D ambiguous. Per germline, CDR1 KGHDR and CDR2 SFDVKD. The CDR3 runs to 14 residues. The V end lost 5 bases, the J end lost 0 bases, and 7 bases lay between the germline ends. CDR3 loop: CATSAYSSYNEQFF. In DNA, the CDR3 is TGTGCCACCAGTGCGTACAGCTCCTACAATGAGCAGTTCTTC.

This clone is a singleton in its sample. This chain uses TRBV2 with TRBJ2-7; D possibly corresponds to TRBD1 (6 bases). In germline, CDR1 is SNHLY, CDR2 FYNNEI. There are 15 residues in the CDR3. V dropped 0 bases and J dropped 7 bases, with 16 bases sitting between them. CDR3 amino acids: CASSEAFRGTGEQYF. CDR3 DNA: TGTGCCAGCAGTGAAGCGTTCAGGGGAACAGGAGAGCAGTACTTC.

The sample holds one count of this clone. The chain is built from TRBV12-3 or TRBV12-4 and TRBJ1-5; TRBD1 agrees at 7 bases. V dropped 6 bases and J dropped 5; count of bases not matched to a gene: 4. This CDR3 spans 13 amino acids. The CDR3: CASRGQLDQPQHF. In DNA, the CDR3 is TGTGCCAGCAGGGGACAGCTCGATCAGCCCCAGCATTTT.

This chain links TRBV10-3 with TRBJ2-1; D is undetermined. Looked up from germline, CDR1 is ENHRY and CDR2 is SYGVKD. V lost 8 bases and J lost 2, with 10 bases in between. The CDR3 loop spans 13 amino acids. CDR3 nucleotide sequence: TGTGCCATCCGTGCTAGACCCTACAATGAGCAGTTCTTC. It yields the protein CAIRARPYNEQFF.

The rearrangement uses TRBV6-4 and TRBJ2-2; 9 bases align to TRBD2. Unmatched junction bases numbered 2, after V lost 2 bases and J lost 7 bases. Germline V gene sequence: CDR1 MRHNA, CDR2 SNTAGT. CDR3 length equals 14 residues. This chain's CDR3 is CASSDKLAGGELFF. The CDR3 DNA sequence: TGTGCCAGCAGTGACAAACTAGCGGGCGGGGAGCTGTTTTTT.

V gene TRBV29-1 combines with J gene TRBJ2-1, with 10 bases fitting TRBD1. The germline gives CDR1 SQVTM, CDR2 ANQGSEA. The CDR3 has 15 residues. After removal of 7 bases from V and 5 bases from J, the junction contained 11 bases not matched to a gene. This CDR3 reads CSGTRTGGGNNEQFF. As DNA, the CDR3 is TGCAGCGGGACTCGGACAGGGGGAGGAAACAATGAGCAGTTCTTC.

The J gene is TRBJ2-7, the V gene TRBV27; 9 bases are a match to TRBD2. CDR1 and CDR2 (germline): MNHEY, SMNVEV (reference sequence). CDR3 length equals 15 residues. After removal of 2 bases from V and 5 bases from J, the junction contained 7 bases not matched to a gene. The CDR3 loop is CASSLLGTSIDEQYF. In nucleotides, the CDR3 is TGTGCCAGCAGTTTACTGGGGACTAGCATCGACGAGCAGTACTTC.

CDR3 sequence reads: CAWMASGPQGQYF. The CDR3 DNA is TGTGCCTGGATGGCTAGCGGGCCCCAGGGGCAGTACTTC. The chain recombines TRBV30 with TRBJ2-7; 8 nucleotides line up with TRBD2. The CDR3 has 13 amino acids. Germline CDR1 GTSNPN, CDR2 SVGIG (reference sequence). With 4 bases clipped from V and 9 bases from J, the junction kept 11 bases outside the gene matches.

V is TRBV5-1 and J is TRBJ2-7, with 9 positions matching TRBD1. Unmatched junction bases numbered 6, after V lost 4 bases and J lost 4 bases. Germline V gene data show CDR1 as SGHRS and CDR2 as YFSETQ. CDR3 length: 14 amino acids. The CDR3 DNA reads TGCGCCAGCAGCGAACAGGGGGCTTTATACGAGCAGTACTTC. This sequence encodes CASSEQGALYEQYF.

This sequence joins TRBV3-1 (or the pseudogene TRBV3-2) and TRBJ1-5; D is unresolved. Germline V gene data show CDR1 as LGHDT and CDR2 as YNNKEL (reference sequence). Trimming shortened V by 3 bases and J by 1 base, and 7 bases separated the two germline ends. The CDR3 has 14 residues. In DNA, the CDR3 is TGTGCCAGCAGCCAGGAACTAAGCAATCAGCCCCAGCATTTT. Its translation is CASSQELSNQPQHF.

CDR3 bases: TGTGCCAGCAGGCGTGGTACCGGGGAGCTGTTTTTT. Translating it yields CASRRGTGELFF. The gene calls are TRBV6-5 and TRBJ2-2; D call uncertain. Trimming pared 6 bases from V and 5 bases from J, leaving 7 bases between. The CDR3 length is 12 residues. Germline CDR1 MNHEY, CDR2 SVGAGI.

In this sample, this clone turned up a few times. CDR3 residues: CATRDQNYEQYF. The CDR3 DNA reads as TGTGCCACCAGGGACCAAAACTACGAGCAGTACTTC. The chain employs TRBV10-3 and TRBJ2-7; D assignment may be TRBD1 or TRBD2 (5 bases each). Trimming stripped 10 bases from V and 3 bases from J, with 13 bases between. CDR1 and CDR2 (germline): ENHRY, SYGVKD. The CDR3 runs to 12 residues.

The chain recombines TRBV21-1 with TRBJ1-6; no DNA check was done on the table's D call, TRBD1. TRBV21-1 counts as a pseudogene. This CDR3 has 15 amino acids. CDR3 in amino acids: CASSKNWPLCSPLHF. The DNA for the CDR3 is TGTGCCAGCAGCAAAAATTGGCCCCTTTGTTCACCCCTCCACTTT.

The chain couples TRBV28 to TRBJ2-3, with 7 nucleotides matching TRBD2. CDR3 length: 13 amino acids. Germline loops: CDR1 MDHEN, CDR2 SYDVKM. The trim removed 7 bases at V and 1 base at J, leaving 2 bases unmatched. CDR3 sequence: CASTAGGTDTQYF. Here the CDR3 DNA reads TGTGCCAGCACCGCGGGGGGCACAGATACGCAGTATTTT.

The rearrangement links TRBV27 to TRBJ2-5; 9 nucleotides match TRBD2. The CDR3 spans 17 residues. The ends lost 5 bases at V and 3 bases at J; junction bases unmatched: 13. Germline V gene data show CDR1 as MNHEY and CDR2 as SMNVEV (reference sequence). The DNA of the CDR3 is TGTGCCAGCAGTCTAACCCAGCGGGAGGCCCTCAAAGAGACCCAGTACTTC. Amino acids: CASSLTQREALKETQYF.

The J gene is TRBJ2-5, the V gene TRBV10-3; 8 bases are shared with TRBD1. The germline V gene encodes CDR1 ENHRY and CDR2 SYGVKD. The V segment lost 5 bases and the J segment 2 bases; nucleotides outside the gene matches: 4. CDR3 length: 14 residues. The CDR3 DNA follows: TGTGCCATCAGTCTAGGACAGGGTCAAGAGACCCAGTACTTC. This sequence encodes CAISLGQGQETQYF.

This rearrangement joins TRBV27 to TRBJ2-1, with TRBD1 as a possible D gene (5 bases). This CDR3 region has 12 residues. Germline V gene lookup returns CDR1 MNHEY and CDR2 SMNVEV (reference sequence). Trimming removed 8 bases from V and 7 bases from J, with 12 bases in between. The CDR3 DNA is TGTGCCAGCCAGCAGGGTAGAAATGAGCAGTTCTTC. Amino acid sequence: CASQQGRNEQFF.

The chain joins TRBV19 to TRBJ2-3; D uncertain. The CDR3 runs 16 residues. V shed 3 bases and J shed 1 base, with 14 bases lying between them. Germline CDR1 is LNHDA and CDR2 is SQIVND (reference sequence). This CDR3 reads CASSIINSLGTDTQYF. The CDR3 DNA follows: TGTGCCAGTAGTATTATTAACAGCTTGGGCACAGATACGCAGTATTTT.

This rearrangement joins TRBV6-5 to TRBJ1-5, with a weak D call TRBD1 (6 bases). The CDR3 runs 14 residues. Looked up from germline, CDR1 is MNHEY and CDR2 is SVGAGI. Between the trimmed V and J ends, which lost 5 bases and 8 bases, there was a span of 16 bases. The CDR3 is CASSPTQGSEPQHF. The CDR3 DNA sequence: TGTGCCAGCAGTCCAACCCAGGGGTCGGAGCCCCAGCATTTT.

This clone was seen just once. This chain's CDR3 is CASREAGTPSSQHF. The CDR3 nucleotides are TGTGCCAGCAGGGAAGCCGGGACTCCGAGTTCCCAGCATTTT. The chain joins TRBV27 to TRBJ1-5; D might be TRBD1 (5 bases). Germline CDR1 MNHEY, CDR2 SMNVEV (reference sequence). The CDR3 is made up of 14 amino acids. Trimming removed 6 bases from V and 11 bases from J, with 20 bases in between.

This sequence joins TRBV6-6 and TRBJ2-7, with 8 bases identical to TRBD2. Germline values: CDR1 MNHNY, CDR2 SVGAGI (reference sequence). With 2 bases clipped from V and 4 bases from J, the junction kept 10 bases outside the gene matches. The length of the CDR3 is 16 residues. The CDR3 region is CASSYSAGGREYEQYF. CDR3 coding DNA: TGTGCCAGCAGTTACAGTGCGGGAGGCCGGGAGTACGAGCAGTACTTC.

The gene calls are TRBV30 and TRBJ1-1, with a tentative D call TRBD1 (6 bases). This CDR3 comprises 11 residues. CDR1 and CDR2 from the germline V gene are GTSNPN and SVGIG (reference sequence). The V end was cut by 4 bases, the J end by 10 bases, with 13 bases between. The CDR3 reads CAWNSGVGAFF. CDR3 DNA: TGTGCCTGGAACTCAGGGGTAGGAGCTTTCTTT.

CDR3 amino acids: CASSLVESSADTQYF. CDR3 bases: TGTGCCAGCAGCTTAGTGGAATCTAGCGCAGATACGCAGTATTTT. The rearrangement links TRBV7-9 to TRBJ2-3; D is possibly TRBD2 (6 bases). V was clipped by 1 base and J by 4 bases, with 12 bases between them. The V gene's germline CDR1 is SEHNR and CDR2 FQNEAQ (reference sequence). The CDR3 spans 15 residues.